This TCR beta chain came from a study of CD8+CD57+ T cells in acquired aplastic anemia (dated by TCRdb to between 2018 and 2020). For the wider study: DNA extracted from sorted CD4+ and CD8+ cells had a mean of 3.2 ug, with a range of roughly 0.18 to 27.4 ug. Healthy donor samples averaged roughly 9.9 million reads for CD4+ and roughly 12 million for CD8+ cells.

At the junction V is shortened by 2 bases and J by 6 bases, with 10 bases in between. From a lookup of the germline V gene (reference sequence), CDR1 and CDR2 are MNHNY and SVGAGI. The CDR3, cysteine through phenylalanine, is 13 amino acids long. Just CDR3 DNA is preserved here, 39 bases in frame from base 1. This clonotype occurred once. Its antigen remains undetermined. Base qualities are not recorded, but no much larger clone differs from it by a single base. A single read is weak support. In the study, sorted CD4+ and CD8+ blood T cells from patients with severe aplastic anemia and from healthy subjects underwent deep sequencing of TCR repertoires. Ficoll-Paque density gradient centrifugation was used to isolate peripheral blood mononuclear cells. Before DNA extraction, CD4+ and CD8+ T cells were sorted by FACS or by magnetic beads. Genomic DNA was used as template for profiling of TCR beta VDJ combinations and CDR3 sequences. An Illumina HiSeq 2000 was used for TCR repertoire sequencing. Concerning the study's data processing: TRBV/TRBJ rearrangement plots, CDR3 size and DJ length profiles, and Simpson's diversity index were used to assess repertoires. The immunodominant clone was defined as the most abundant DNA sequence in deep sequencing data. CDR3 amino acid sequences were screened for sharing across subjects and were compared with published repertoires and the VDJdb database. TCRdb trimmed the raw reads at Q25, called clones with MiXCR and kept productive beta chains. One record per CDR3 amino acid sequence lists the most common genes and DNA. V and J calls and clone size were set by TCRdb, not the authors. The sample table holds about 190,000 distinct CDR3 sequences, of which approximately 49% were seen once. The top ten clonotypes cover approximately 15% of the sample.

General conclusions and limits of the study: Although some 28 CD8+ CDR3 sequences were shared by patients and controls, these sequences appeared highly expressed in patients and within the immunodominant clones of patients. Patients and healthy controls showed no significant difference in CD8+ Simpson's diversity (P=0.060).

Material: sorted CD4+, CD8+, or CD8+CD57+ T cells (not recorded which) from PBMCs. This clonotype originated in a human donor in good health, serving as a control. The chain joins TRBV6-6 to TRBJ1-2; a confident D gene designation cannot be given. The nucleotide sequence is TGTGCCAGCAGTTACATGAGCACACATGGCTACACCTTC. Its protein reads: CASSYMSTHGYTF.